Following are 9 T cell receptor beta chains from one sample sequenced in a study of identical twins (dated by TCRdb to about 2016). Libraries were built with 5' RACE. TCRdb records Illumina HiSeq 2000 as the sequencer. TCRdb reran the public reads through fastp at Q25 and MiXCR, keeping productive beta chains. Rows are unified per CDR3 protein, each entry keeping the most common DNA and genes. A total of approximately 1.8 million distinct CDR3 sequences appear in this sample, around 33% of them only once. The top ten hold less than 0.35% of the sample. The specimen sequenced was cord blood. Source of these receptors: a newborn girl in good health.

This clonotype came up a few times. The chain couples TRBV20-1 to TRBJ2-3; D is undetermined. The CDR3 extends over 15 amino acids. The germline V and J ends were trimmed by 4 bases and 0 bases, with 14 bases remaining between them. Germline V gene data show CDR1 as DFQATT and CDR2 as SNEGSKA (reference sequence). The CDR3 protein is CSAIMGPASTDTQYF. The CDR3 DNA is TGCAGTGCTATAATGGGCCCAGCTAGCACAGATACGCAGTATTTT.

In this sample, this clonotype turned up a few times. This chain joins TRBV20-1 and TRBJ1-2; D may be TRBD1 (6 bases). The length of the CDR3 is 15 residues. CDR1 DFQATT and CDR2 SNEGSKA come from the germline V gene (reference sequence). Trimming removed 3 bases at V and 6 bases at J, with 20 bases between. The CDR3: CSASRPQGFLDGYTF. Here the CDR3 DNA reads TGCAGTGCTAGTCGACCACAGGGTTTTTTAGATGGCTACACCTTC.

The genes are TRBV18 and TRBJ2-3, with D maybe TRBD1 (5 bases). The V end was cut by 5 bases, the J end by 0 bases, with 9 bases between. Germline CDR1 and CDR2: KGHSH and LQKENI. The CDR3 covers 14 residues. CDR3 in DNA: TGTGCCAGCTCATGGGGCTCTAGCACAGATACGCAGTATTTT. Its translation is CASSWGSSTDTQYF. Full variable domain (rest looked up from reference TRBV18 and TRBJ2-3): NAGVMQNPRHLVRRRGQEARLRCSPMKGHSHVYWYRQLPEEGLKFMVYLQKENIIDESGMPKERFSAEFPKEGPSILRIQQVVRGDSAAYFCASSWGSSTDTQYFGPGTRLTVL.

V gene TRBV11-2 combines with J gene TRBJ2-5, with D possibly being TRBD2 (5 bases). The CDR3 consists of 13 residues. Germline CDR1 and CDR2: SGHAT and FQNNGV. V was pared by 5 bases and J by 5 bases, with 12 bases between. The CDR3 is CASSTPRRETQYF. In nucleotides, the CDR3 is TGTGCCAGCAGCACACCTAGGAGGGAGACCCAGTACTTC.

The chain combines TRBV24-1 with TRBJ1-1; possible D gene TRBD1, 6 bases. Germline CDR1 KGHDR, CDR2 SFDVKD. The CDR3 extends over 12 amino acids. Trimming took 8 bases from V and 4 from J, leaving 10 bases between them. CDR3: CATKQGGTEAFF. The CDR3 nucleotides are TGTGCCACCAAACAGGGAGGCACTGAAGCTTTCTTT.

V gene TRBV20-1 combines with J gene TRBJ1-2, with a possible D match to TRBD1 (5 bases). V was clipped by 4 bases and J by 3 bases, with 18 bases between them. This CDR3 comprises 15 residues. Germline V gene sequence: CDR1 DFQATT, CDR2 SNEGSKA (reference sequence). The CDR3 DNA reads as TGCAGTGCTACTTTTCCAGGGTCGTGGGACTATGGCTACACCTTC. Protein: CSATFPGSWDYGYTF.

The chain couples TRBV6-6 to TRBJ1-5, with 8 bases lining up with TRBD1. The V gene's germline CDR1 is MNHNY and CDR2 SVGAGI (reference sequence). Germline trimming cut 7 bases from V and 5 bases from J; bases unmatched to any gene: 4. The CDR3 runs to 13 residues. For the CDR3, the DNA is TGTGCCAGCAATCCGACAGGGGATCAGCCCCAGCATTTT. Translating it yields CASNPTGDQPQHF.

This chain joins TRBV28 and TRBJ2-2; D is perhaps TRBD1 (5 bases). The CDR3 length is 14 residues. Germline CDR1 MDHEN, CDR2 SYDVKM. Trimming left V 6 bases short and J 1 base short, with 9 bases between. CDR3 protein: CASRPTVNTGELFF. CDR3 in DNA: TGTGCCAGCAGACCGACAGTGAACACCGGGGAGCTGTTTTTT.

This chain uses TRBV20-1 with TRBJ2-3; TRBD2 matches at 9 bases. Looked up from germline, CDR1 is DFQATT and CDR2 is SNEGSKA (reference sequence). V lost 3 bases, J lost 1 base, and 14 bases stayed unmatched. The CDR3 has 18 residues. The CDR3 protein is CSASVSREGTSRTDTQYF. In DNA, the CDR3 is TGCAGTGCTAGCGTCTCGCGGGAGGGCACCTCCCGCACAGATACGCAGTATTTT.